This T cell receptor beta chain came from a study of PD-1 blockade in classical Hodgkin lymphoma. The study, taken as a whole, reports: When set against healthy donors, newly diagnosed patients were reported to show lower baseline TCR diversity. Complete responders started with a diversity level that resembled newly diagnosed patients at baseline. Patients were excluded if nivolumab began under 1 year after ASCT (the autologous transplant). At C4D1, TCR diversity had climbed significantly for CD4+ cells, though not for CD8+ cells.

The CDR3 is 13 amino acids. The V gene lost 6 bases and the J gene lost 3 bases, with 12 bases spanning the gap. Germline-derived CDR1 and CDR2 are MNHEY and SVGAGI. This clone was detected once. Its cognate antigen is unknown. The time point: cycle 4 day 1 (C4D1), after five to seven weeks of nivolumab. Brentuximab vedotin exposure varied among the patients, all of whom had relapsed after autologous stem cell transplantation. This table comes from immunoSEQ multiplex PCR, and its TCRdb copy is limited to in-frame clones, with some not included. Of about 64,000 clones detected, about 89% appear once; the ten largest clones hold over 9%.

The sample was peripheral blood mononuclear cells (PBMCs), taken before the fourth cycle of nivolumab. The rearrangement links TRBV6-5 to TRBJ2-7; TRBD1 might be the D (5 bases). The receptor was isolated from a human donor with classical Hodgkin lymphoma. The CDR3 nucleotides are TGTGCCAGCAGAACCGACAGAAACTACGAGCAGTACTTC. Translation: CASRTDRNYEQYF.